This T cell receptor beta chain was captured in a study of Ad26.COV2.S vaccination and SARS-CoV-2 variants. Libraries were prepared by immunoSEQ multiplex PCR; TCRdb keeps only in-frame clonotypes and omits some of them. The table shows 430,000 or so clones, with 80% to 90% occurring only once. Treatment indicated: over 15 received Ad26.COV2.S at low or high dose, single or two shots; several received placebo; per-sample allocation not given. Collection of the samples took place on day 63 after the first injection of vaccine or placebo. Note on this clone: Its target is unknown.

Findings of the study overall: The authors reported substantial breadth in spike-specific CD8+ and CD4+ T cell responses after vaccination.

Germline values: CDR1 MDHEN, CDR2 SYDVKM. CDR3 length: 15 residues. The V and J ends lost 5 bases and 5 bases respectively, with 19 bases between them. This material consisted of peripheral blood, taken in a trial of Ad26.COV2.S vaccine versus placebo. The chain joins TRBV28 to TRBJ2-7; either TRBD1 or TRBD2 may supply D (5 bases each). The receptor was derived from a person between 18 and 59 years old who received the Ad26.COV2.S COVID-19 vaccine or a placebo. CDR3 coding DNA: TGTGCCAGCAGTCAACCTCATCGGGGCAAAGACGAGCAGTACTTC. This gives the protein CASSQPHRGKDEQYF.